A selection of T cell receptor beta chains follows, all from one sample in a study of CD8+ T cells in alopecia areata. Assay: immunoSEQ multiplex PCR; the TCRdb copy retains only in-frame clones and omits some. The data hold around 140,000 clones, with approximately 51% observed a single time. This specimen consisted of CD4+ T cells sorted from blood, obtained at week 0. The receptors were gathered from a human donor with alopecia areata. Both conserved end residues are part of each CDR3. A D gene is named only where the DNA matches it firmly. Size is omitted from some rows. Given values are once, few, many or a class for expanded clones.

cdr3_aa	cdr3_nt	v_call	clone_size	cdr3_length	j_call	d_call
CSVETMETQYF	TGCAGCGTGGAGACTATGGAGACCCAGTACTTC	TRBV29-1	-	11	TRBJ2-5	-
CSAEEANVLTF	TGCAGCGCCGAGGAGGCCAACGTCCTGACTTTC	TRBV29-1	few	11	TRBJ2-6	-
CASRDRPTDTQYF	TGTGCCAGCCGGGACAGACCCACAGATACGCAGTATTTT	TRBV2	-	13	TRBJ2-3	TRBD1
CSVEGAGRETQYF	TGCAGCGTTGAGGGTGCCGGGAGGGAGACCCAGTACTTC	TRBV29-1	-	13	TRBJ2-5	TRBD2
CSAKGIQGAGEQYF	TGCAGCGCAAAGGGTATACAGGGGGCTGGCGAGCAGTACTTC	TRBV29-1	few	14	TRBJ2-7	TRBD1
CASSLAGQTDSPLHF	TGTGCCAGCAGCTTAGCTGGGCAGACCGATTCACCCCTCCACTTT	TRBV7-8	-	15	TRBJ1-6	-
CASSSAGSGRQEQFF	TGTGCCAGCAGTTCCGCCGGGAGCGGGAGGCAAGAGCAGTTCTTC	TRBV27	-	15	TRBJ2-1	TRBD2
CASSLEPGLPSTDTQYF	TGTGCCAGCAGCTTAGAACCGGGACTCCCGAGCACAGATACGCAGTATTTT	TRBV7-2	few	17	TRBJ2-3	-
CASSDPGHPNQPQHF	TGTGCCAGCAGTGATCCCGGACACCCGAATCAGCCCCAGCATTTT	TRBV25-1	-	15	TRBJ1-5	-
CASSPQGLAGELFF	TGCGCCAGCAGCCCGCAGGGCCTGGCCGGGGAGCTGTTTTTT	TRBV4-3	-	14	TRBJ2-2	-
CASSNSGLAGGRTYEQYF	TGTGCCAGCAGCAATTCGGGACTAGCGGGAGGTAGAACCTACGAGCAGTACTTC	TRBV28	-	18	TRBJ2-7	TRBD2
CASSRGGRFYGYTF	TGTGCCAGCAGTCGGGGGGGCCGTTTCTATGGCTACACCTTC	TRBV6-5	-	14	TRBJ1-2	-
CASSQDRTSGRASYEQYF	TGCGCCAGCAGCCAAGATAGGACTAGCGGGAGGGCCTCCTACGAGCAGTACTTC	TRBV4-3	-	18	TRBJ2-7	TRBD2
CASSLGQVQETQYF	TGCGCCAGCAGCTTGGGGCAGGTCCAAGAGACCCAGTACTTC	TRBV5-1	-	14	TRBJ2-5	-
CASSPISSIDTQYF	TGTGCCAGCTCACCAATCTCTAGCATAGATACGCAGTATTTT	TRBV18	few	14	TRBJ2-3	-
CATGPGSSDTQYF	TGTGCCACTGGGCCGGGTTCATCAGATACGCAGTATTTT	TRBV19	once	13	TRBJ2-3	-
CASSLSGSSYNEQFF	TGTGCCAGCAGTCTTAGCGGGAGCTCCTACAATGAGCAGTTCTTC	TRBV2	-	15	TRBJ2-1	TRBD2
CASSGGVNIQYF	TGTGCCAGCAGTGGAGGGGTTAACATTCAGTACTTC	TRBV25-1	-	12	TRBJ2-4	-
CAWSRTSGTDTQYF	TGTGCCTGGAGTCGGACTAGCGGTACAGATACGCAGTATTTT	TRBV30	-	14	TRBJ2-3	TRBD2
CASSSSGRARTGELFF	TGTGCCAGCAGTTCTAGCGGGAGGGCCAGAACCGGGGAGCTGTTTTTT	TRBV7-3	-	16	TRBJ2-2	TRBD2
CAWSGRGNTQYF	TGTGCCTGGAGCGGGAGAGGGAATACGCAGTATTTT	TRBV30	-	12	TRBJ2-3	-
CASSLLGQPYNEQFF	TGCGCCAGCAGCTTGTTGGGACAGCCATACAATGAGCAGTTCTTC	TRBV5-1	-	15	TRBJ2-1	TRBD1
CASRPAGAYNEQFF	TGCGCCAGCAGACCAGCGGGAGCATACAATGAGCAGTTCTTC	TRBV5-1	-	14	TRBJ2-1	TRBD2
CASSEVSGSGNTGELFF	TGTGCCAGCAGTGAAGTTAGCGGGAGTGGGAACACCGGGGAGCTGTTTTTT	TRBV25-1	-	17	TRBJ2-2	TRBD2
CSVDTNYGYTF	TGCAGCGTGGACACTAACTATGGCTACACCTTC	TRBV29-1	-	11	TRBJ1-2	-
CASSLSRGPRNTEAFF	TGTGCCAGCAGCTTAAGTAGGGGACCGCGAAACACTGAAGCTTTCTTT	TRBV7-9	-	16	TRBJ1-1	-
CASKGGTELYNEQFF	TGTGCCAGCAAGGGAGGGACAGAACTCTACAATGAGCAGTTCTTC	TRBV5-6	-	15	TRBJ2-1	-
CASTRSGTGNYEQYF	TGTGCCAGCACCCGCAGCGGGACGGGAAACTACGAGCAGTACTTC	TRBV21-1	-	15	TRBJ2-7	-
CASSQDIGTTSDTQYF	TGTGCCAGCAGCCAAGATATCGGGACAACGTCCGATACGCAGTATTTT	TRBV4-2	-	16	TRBJ2-3	-
CASSVRRNYGYTF	TGTGCCAGCAGCGTACGCAGAAACTATGGCTACACCTTC	TRBV9	-	13	TRBJ1-2	-
CASSPSRDRAEAFF	TGCGCCAGCAGCCCGTCCCGGGACAGGGCTGAAGCTTTCTTT	TRBV5-1	-	14	TRBJ1-1	TRBD1
CSCSQVTYNEQFF	TGCAGCTGTTCCCAAGTGACCTACAATGAGCAGTTCTTC	TRBV29-1	-	13	TRBJ2-1	-
CASSLTGVNQPQHF	TGCGCCAGCAGCTTGACAGGGGTCAATCAGCCCCAGCATTTT	TRBV5-1	-	14	TRBJ1-5	TRBD1
CATSRDVNSAQFSGNTIYF	TGTGCCACCAGCAGAGATGTTAACAGCGCACAATTCTCTGGAAACACCATATATTTT	TRBV15	-	19	TRBJ1-3	-
CSVGGTSGSRETQYF	TGCAGCGTGGGCGGAACTAGCGGGAGCCGGGAGACCCAGTACTTC	TRBV29-1	few	15	TRBJ2-5	TRBD2
CSVGVQGARYEQYF	TGCAGCGTTGGGGTACAGGGGGCGCGATACGAGCAGTACTTC	TRBV29-1	-	14	TRBJ2-7	TRBD1